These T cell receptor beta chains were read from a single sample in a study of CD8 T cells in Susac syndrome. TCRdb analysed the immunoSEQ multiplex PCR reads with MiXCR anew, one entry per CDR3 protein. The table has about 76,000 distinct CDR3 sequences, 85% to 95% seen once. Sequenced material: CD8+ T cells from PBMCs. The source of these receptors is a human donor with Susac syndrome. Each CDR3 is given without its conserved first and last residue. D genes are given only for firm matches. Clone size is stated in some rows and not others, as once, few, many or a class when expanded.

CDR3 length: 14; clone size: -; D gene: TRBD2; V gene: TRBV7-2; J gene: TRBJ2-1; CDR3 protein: ASSGRAGVFRNEQF
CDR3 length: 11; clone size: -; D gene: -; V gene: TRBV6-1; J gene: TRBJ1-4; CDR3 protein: ASSEGGSEKLF
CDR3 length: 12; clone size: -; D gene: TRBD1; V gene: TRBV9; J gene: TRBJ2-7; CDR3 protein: ASSATGGLDEQY
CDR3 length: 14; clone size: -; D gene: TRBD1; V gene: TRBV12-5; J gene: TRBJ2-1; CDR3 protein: ASGLGDRGLLDEQF
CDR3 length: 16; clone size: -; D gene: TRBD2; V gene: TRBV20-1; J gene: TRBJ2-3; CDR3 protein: SAREAVGLAGSPDTQY
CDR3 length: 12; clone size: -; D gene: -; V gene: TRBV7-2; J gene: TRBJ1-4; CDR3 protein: ASSHNSRNEKLF
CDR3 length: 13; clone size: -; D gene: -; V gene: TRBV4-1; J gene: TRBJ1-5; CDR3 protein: ASSQAPFSNQPQH
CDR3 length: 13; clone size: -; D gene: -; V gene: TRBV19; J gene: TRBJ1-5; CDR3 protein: ASSAPRGRNQPQH
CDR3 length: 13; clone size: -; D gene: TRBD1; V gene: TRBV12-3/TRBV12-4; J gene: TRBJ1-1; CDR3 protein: ASSLYRGKHTEAF
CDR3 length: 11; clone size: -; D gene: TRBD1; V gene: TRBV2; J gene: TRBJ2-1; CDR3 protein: ASRGTGGNEQF
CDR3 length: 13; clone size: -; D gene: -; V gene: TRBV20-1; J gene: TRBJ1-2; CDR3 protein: SATSGPSRTYGYT
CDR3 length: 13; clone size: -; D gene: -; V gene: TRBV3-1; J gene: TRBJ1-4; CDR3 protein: ASSQDPGSNEKLF
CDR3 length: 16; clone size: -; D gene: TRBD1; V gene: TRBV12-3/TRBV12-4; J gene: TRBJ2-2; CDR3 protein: ASIQTRAGTANTGELF
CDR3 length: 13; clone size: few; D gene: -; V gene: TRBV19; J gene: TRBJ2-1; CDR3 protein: ASVATIGSYNEQF
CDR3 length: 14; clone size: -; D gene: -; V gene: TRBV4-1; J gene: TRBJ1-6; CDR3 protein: ASSQAGGPDNSPLH
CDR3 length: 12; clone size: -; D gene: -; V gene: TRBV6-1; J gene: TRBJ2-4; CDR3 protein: ASSQSSAKNIQY
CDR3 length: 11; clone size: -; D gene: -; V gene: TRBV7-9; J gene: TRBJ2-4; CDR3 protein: ASSSNRDRIQY
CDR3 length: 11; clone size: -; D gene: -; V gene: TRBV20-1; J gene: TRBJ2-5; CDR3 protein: SAPPGLEETQY
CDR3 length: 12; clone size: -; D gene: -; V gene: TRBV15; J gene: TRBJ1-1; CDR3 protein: ATSRDRENTEAF
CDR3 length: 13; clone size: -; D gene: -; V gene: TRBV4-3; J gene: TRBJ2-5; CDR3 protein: ASSQDRRSGETQY
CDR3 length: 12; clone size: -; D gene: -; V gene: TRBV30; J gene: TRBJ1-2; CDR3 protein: AWKGLGGLYGYT
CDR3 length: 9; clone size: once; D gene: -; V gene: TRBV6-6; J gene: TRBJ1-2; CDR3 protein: ASSSDGGYT
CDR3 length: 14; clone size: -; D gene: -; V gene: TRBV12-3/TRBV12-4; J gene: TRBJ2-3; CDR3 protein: ASSPRWTGGPDTQY
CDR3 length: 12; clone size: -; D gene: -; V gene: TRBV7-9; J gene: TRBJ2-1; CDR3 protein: ASSPTTGYNEQF
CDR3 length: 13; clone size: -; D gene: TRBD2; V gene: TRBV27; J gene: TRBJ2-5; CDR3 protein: ASSPHSGGRETQY
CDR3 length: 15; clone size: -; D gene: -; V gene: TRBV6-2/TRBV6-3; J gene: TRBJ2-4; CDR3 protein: ASSELWRGVAKNIQY
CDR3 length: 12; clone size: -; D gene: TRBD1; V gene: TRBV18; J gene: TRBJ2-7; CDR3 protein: ASSPLGQGYEQY
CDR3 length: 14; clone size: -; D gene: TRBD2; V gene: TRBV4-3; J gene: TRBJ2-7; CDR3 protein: ASSQDYTSGRAEQY
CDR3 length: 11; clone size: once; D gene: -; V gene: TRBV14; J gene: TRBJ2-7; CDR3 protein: ASSLWHPLEQY
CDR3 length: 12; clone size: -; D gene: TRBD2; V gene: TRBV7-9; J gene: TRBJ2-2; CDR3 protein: ASKAGPNTGELF
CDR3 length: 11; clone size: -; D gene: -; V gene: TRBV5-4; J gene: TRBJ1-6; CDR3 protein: ASSPDPGPPLH
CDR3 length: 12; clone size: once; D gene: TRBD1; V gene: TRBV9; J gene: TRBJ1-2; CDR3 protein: ASSGDRQNYGYT
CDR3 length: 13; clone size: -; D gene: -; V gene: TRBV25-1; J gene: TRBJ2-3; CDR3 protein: ASRKRGPSTDTQY
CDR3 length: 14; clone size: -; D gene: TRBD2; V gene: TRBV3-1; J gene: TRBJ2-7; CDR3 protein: ASSQDPGLAGVEQY
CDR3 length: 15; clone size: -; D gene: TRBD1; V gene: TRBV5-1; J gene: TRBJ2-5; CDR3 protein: ASSYRPDRGYQETQY
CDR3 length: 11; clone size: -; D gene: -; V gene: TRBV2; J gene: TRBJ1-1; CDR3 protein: ASRNLGATEAF
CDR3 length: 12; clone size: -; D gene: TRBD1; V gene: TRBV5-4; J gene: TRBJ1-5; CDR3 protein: ASSKVTGHQPQH
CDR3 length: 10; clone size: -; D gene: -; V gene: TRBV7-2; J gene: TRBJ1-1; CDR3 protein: ASSNPGFEAF
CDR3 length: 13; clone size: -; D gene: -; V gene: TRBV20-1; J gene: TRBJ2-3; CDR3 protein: SAPRAEVNTDTQY
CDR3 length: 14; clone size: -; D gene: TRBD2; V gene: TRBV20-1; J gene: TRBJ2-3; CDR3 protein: SAPPGLAANTDTQY
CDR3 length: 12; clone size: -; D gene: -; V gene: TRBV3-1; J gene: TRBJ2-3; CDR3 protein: ASSQGVRGHTQY
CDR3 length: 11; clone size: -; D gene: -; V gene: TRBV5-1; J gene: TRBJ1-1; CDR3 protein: ASSLGAGSEAF
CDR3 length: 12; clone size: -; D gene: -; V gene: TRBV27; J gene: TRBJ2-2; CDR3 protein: ASSLSLFTGELF
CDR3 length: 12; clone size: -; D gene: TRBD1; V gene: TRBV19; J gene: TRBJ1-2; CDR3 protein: ASSSAGTEYGYT
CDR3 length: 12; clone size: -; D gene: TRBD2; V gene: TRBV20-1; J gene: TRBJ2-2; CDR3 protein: SVPGLRVTGELF
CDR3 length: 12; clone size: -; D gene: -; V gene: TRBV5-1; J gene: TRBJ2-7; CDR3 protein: ASSLLEGRYEQY
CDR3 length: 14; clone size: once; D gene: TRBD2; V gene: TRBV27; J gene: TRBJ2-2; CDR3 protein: ASSYRGGAPAGELF
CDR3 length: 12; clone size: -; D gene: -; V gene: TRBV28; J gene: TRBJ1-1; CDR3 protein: ASTTPGQYTEAF
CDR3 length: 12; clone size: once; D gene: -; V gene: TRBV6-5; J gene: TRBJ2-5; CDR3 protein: ASSGPGLQETQY
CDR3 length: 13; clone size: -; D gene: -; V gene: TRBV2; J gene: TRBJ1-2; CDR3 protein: ASSDPEEEGYGYT
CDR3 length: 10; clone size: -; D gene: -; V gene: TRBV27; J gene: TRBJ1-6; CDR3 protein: ASSFGNSPLH